This T cell receptor beta chain comes out of a study of beta chain features in type 1 diabetes. Study at large: Healthy donors resembled patients in age, gender and cell yields.

Remarks on this clone: Its antigen is still unknown.

Isolated RNA was reverse transcribed in full, so expressed TCRB transcripts were sequenced. The method was immunoSEQ multiplex PCR; TCRdb's version includes in-frame clones alone and lacks a portion of them. The sample records about 620,000 clones, less than 20% being singletons. Regarding the study as a whole: Relative to healthy donors, patients appeared to have naive, central memory and Treg TCRB repertoires that were more similar. Highly expressing activated T cells could be over-counted with a cDNA template. Small HLA sub-analyses could not settle whether HLA shapes TCRB rearrangement.

From germline, CDR1 is KGHSH and CDR2 LQKENI. V shed 3 bases and J shed 4 bases, with 10 bases lying between them. The CDR3 consists of 14 residues. This receptor was obtained from a man aged 18 to 30 in good health. The J gene is TRBJ1-5, the V gene TRBV18; the D gene is possibly TRBD1 (6 bases). The sample consisted of naive CD4+ T cells from blood. DNA of the CDR3: TGTGCCAGCTCACCGGGGGGCCCTAATCAGCCCCAGCATTTT. Protein product: CASSPGGPNQPQHF.